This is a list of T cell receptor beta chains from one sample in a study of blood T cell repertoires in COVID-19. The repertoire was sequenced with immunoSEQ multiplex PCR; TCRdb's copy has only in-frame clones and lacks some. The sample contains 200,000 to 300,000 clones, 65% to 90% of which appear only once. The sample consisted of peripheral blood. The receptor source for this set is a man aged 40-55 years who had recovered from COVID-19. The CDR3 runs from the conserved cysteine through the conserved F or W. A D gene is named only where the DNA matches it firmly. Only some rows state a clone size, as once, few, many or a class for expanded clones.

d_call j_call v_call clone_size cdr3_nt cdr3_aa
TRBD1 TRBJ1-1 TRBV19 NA TGTGCCAGTAGTCGTTATCCCCCGGGACAGCGATTGAACACTGAAGCTTTCTTT CASSRYPPGQRLNTEAFF
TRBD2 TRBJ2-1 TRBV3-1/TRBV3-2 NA TGTGCCAGCAGCCAAGACGGGACTACCAACACAATGAAGCAGTTCTTC CASSQDGTTNTMKQFF
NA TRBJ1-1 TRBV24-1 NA TGTGCCACCAGTGCCGCCGAGGGCACTGAAGCTTTCTTT CATSAAEGTEAFF
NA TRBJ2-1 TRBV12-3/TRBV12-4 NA TGTGCCAGCAGTCGGATTTGGTGGGCTTTCTTC CASSRIWWAFF
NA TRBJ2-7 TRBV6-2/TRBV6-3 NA TGTGCCAGCAGCGGGATCCAAACAGGGTTCTACGAGCAGTACTTC CASSGIQTGFYEQYF
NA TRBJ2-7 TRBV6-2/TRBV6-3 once TGTGCCAGCAGCAAGACAGGCCTCTCCTACGAGCAGTACTTC CASSKTGLSYEQYF
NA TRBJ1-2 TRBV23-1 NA TGCGCCAGCAGTCAACCCTTTTGGAAGCAAGGAGAATCTAACTATGGCTACACCTTC CASSQPFWKQGESNYGYTF
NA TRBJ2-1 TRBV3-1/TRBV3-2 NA TGTGCCAGCAGCCCCCTCCCCCAGGGCCGCTCCCCCTACAATGAGCAGTTCTTC CASSPLPQGRSPYNEQFF
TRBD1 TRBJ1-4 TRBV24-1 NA TGTGCCACCAGTGCGACAGGGGGCAATGAAAAACTGTTTTTT CATSATGGNEKLFF
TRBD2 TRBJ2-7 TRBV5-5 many TGTGCCAGCAGCCTGGGGACTACCTCCTACGAGCAGTACTTC CASSLGTTSYEQYF
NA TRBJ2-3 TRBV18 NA TGTGCCAGCTCACCACCCGAACACGCCACAGATACGCAGTATTTT CASSPPEHATDTQYF
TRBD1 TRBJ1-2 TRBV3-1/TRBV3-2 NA TGTGCCAGCAGCCAAGCTCGGGACAGCGATCTTTATGGCTACACCTTC CASSQARDSDLYGYTF
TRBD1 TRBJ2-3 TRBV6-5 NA TGTGCCAGCATAACCGGGACAGCTAGCACAGATACGCAGTATTTT CASITGTASTDTQYF
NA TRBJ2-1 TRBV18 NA TGTGCCAGCTCACCCGCACAGGATCATACTAATGAGCAGTTCTTC CASSPAQDHTNEQFF
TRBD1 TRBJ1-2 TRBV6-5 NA TGTGCCGTCCGGGACAGGGATAACTATGGCTACACCTTC CAVRDRDNYGYTF
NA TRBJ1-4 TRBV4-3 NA TGCGCCAGCAGCCCGACAATGGCCGGGACAACTAATGAAAAACTGTTTTTT CASSPTMAGTTNEKLFF
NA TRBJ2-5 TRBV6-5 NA TGTGCCAGCGGACAATACCAAGAGACCCAGTACTTC CASGQYQETQYF
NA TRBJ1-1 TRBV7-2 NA TGTGCCAGCAGCTTAGACGTTAGAGCGATCACTGAAGCTTTCTTT CASSLDVRAITEAFF
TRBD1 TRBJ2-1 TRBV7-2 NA TGTGCCAGCAGCGAAACAGGGGGGTTCTACAATGAGCAGTTCTTC CASSETGGFYNEQFF
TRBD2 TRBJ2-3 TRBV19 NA TGTGCCAGTAGTATAGCCCTACGGGCGGGGGGAATGCCTCATACGCAGTATTTT CASSIALRAGGMPHTQYF
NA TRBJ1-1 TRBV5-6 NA TGTGCCAGCAGCTTGATCAGGACTGAAGCTTTCTTT CASSLIRTEAFF
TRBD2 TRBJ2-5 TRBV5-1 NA TGCGCCAGTAGCGGGGGCTTCCAAGAGACCCAGTACTTC CASSGGFQETQYF
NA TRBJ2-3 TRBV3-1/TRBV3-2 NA TGTGCCAGCAGCCAAGCAGGCACAGATACGCAGTATTTT CASSQAGTDTQYF
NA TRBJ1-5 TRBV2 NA TGTGCCAGCAGTGGCGAGGGCTCTCAGCCCCAGCATTTT CASSGEGSQPQHF
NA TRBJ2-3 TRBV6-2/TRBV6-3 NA TGTGCCAGCAGTGACATCCGCACAGATACGCAGTATTTT CASSDIRTDTQYF
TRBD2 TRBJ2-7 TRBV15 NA TGTGCCACCAGCAGAGGGGGGCAGACTAGCGGCTACGAGCAGTACTTC CATSRGGQTSGYEQYF
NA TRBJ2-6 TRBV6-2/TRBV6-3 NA TGTGCCAGCAGTTTAGACTCTGGGGCCAACGTCCTGACTTTC CASSLDSGANVLTF
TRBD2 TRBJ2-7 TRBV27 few TGTGCCAGCAGTTTTTCTCCATTGGGAGGGGCCTCCTACGAGCAGTACTTC CASSFSPLGGASYEQYF
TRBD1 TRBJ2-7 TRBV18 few TGTGCCAGCTCACCGGACAGGGGTAGCGACGAGCAGTACTTC CASSPDRGSDEQYF
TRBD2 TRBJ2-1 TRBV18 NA TGTGCCAGCTCCCCGGGACTAGCCTCAAATGAGCAGTTCTTC CASSPGLASNEQFF
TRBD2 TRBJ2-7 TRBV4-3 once TGCGCCAGCAGCCTAGATCAAAGCGGGGGGGCCTACGAGCAGTACTTC CASSLDQSGGAYEQYF
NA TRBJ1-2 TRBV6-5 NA TGTGCCAGCAGAGAGAACGCAGGGGTCTTCTACGGCTACACCTTC CASRENAGVFYGYTF
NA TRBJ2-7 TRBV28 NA TGTGCCAGCAGTCCCACAGGATCTACCTACGAGCAGTACTTC CASSPTGSTYEQYF
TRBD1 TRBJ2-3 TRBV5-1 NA TGCGCCAGCAGCCCGACAGGGGGCATGGATACGCAGTATTTT CASSPTGGMDTQYF
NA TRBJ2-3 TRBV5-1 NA TGCGCCAGCAGCTTAGGAGGGGGCTCTGTAGATACGCAGTATTTT CASSLGGGSVDTQYF
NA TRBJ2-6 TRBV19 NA TGTGCCAGTAAGTTTAGTGGGGCCAACGTCCTGACTTTC CASKFSGANVLTF
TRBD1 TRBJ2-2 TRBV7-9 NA TGTGCCAGCAGCTTGGGACAGGCGAACACCGGGGAGCTGTTTTTT CASSLGQANTGELFF
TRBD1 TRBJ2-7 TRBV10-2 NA TGCGCCAGCAGTACAGGGGGCGCGGGACCCGAGCAGTACTTC CASSTGGAGPEQYF
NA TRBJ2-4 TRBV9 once TGTGCCAGCAGCGTAGGCAGGGGAAGGAACATTCAGTACTTC CASSVGRGRNIQYF
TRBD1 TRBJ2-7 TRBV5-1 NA TGCGCCAGCAGCTCTCGTGGGTTGGCAGGGGGTTTCTACGAGCAGTACTTC CASSSRGLAGGFYEQYF
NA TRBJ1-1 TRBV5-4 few TGTGCCAGCCGAACAATGGAAGCTTTCTTT CASRTMEAFF
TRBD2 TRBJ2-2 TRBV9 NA TGTGCCAGCAGCGCGGAGGGGTCCACTAGCGGGAGAGACACCGGGGAGCTGTTTTTT CASSAEGSTSGRDTGELFF
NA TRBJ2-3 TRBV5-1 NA TGCGCCAGCAGCTTGTCGGGGACAAGCACAGATACGCAGTATTTT CASSLSGTSTDTQYF
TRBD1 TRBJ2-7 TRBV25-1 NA TGTGCCAGCAGCGTCCCGGGACAGGGGATCTACGAGCAGTACTTC CASSVPGQGIYEQYF
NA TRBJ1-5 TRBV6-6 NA TGTGCCAGCAGTCGACCTTCCCCTCAGCCCCAGCATTTT CASSRPSPQPQHF
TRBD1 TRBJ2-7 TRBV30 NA TGTGCCTGGAGTCTGGGACAGGCATACGAGCAGTACTTC CAWSLGQAYEQYF
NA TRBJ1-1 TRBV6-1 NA TGTGCCAGCAGTGAGAGGATCCTCATCGCTGAAGCTTTCTTT CASSERILIAEAFF
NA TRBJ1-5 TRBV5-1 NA TGCGCCAGCAGCTTAGTAGGACACCCCAATCAGCCCCAGCATTTT CASSLVGHPNQPQHF
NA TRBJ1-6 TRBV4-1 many TGCGCCAGCAGCCAAAGAGGGAAGAATTCACCCCTCCACTTT CASSQRGKNSPLHF
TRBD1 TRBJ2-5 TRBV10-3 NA TGTGCCATCAGTGACGGGACAGGGACCGGAGAGACCCAGTACTTC CAISDGTGTGETQYF
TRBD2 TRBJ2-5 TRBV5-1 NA TGCGCCAGCAGCTTGGGGACTAGCGGGGGAGCGACCCAGTACTTC CASSLGTSGGATQYF
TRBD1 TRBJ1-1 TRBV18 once TGTGCCAGCTCAACGGGTCGAGGACAGGGGACTGTTGGCACTGAAGCTTTCTTT CASSTGRGQGTVGTEAFF
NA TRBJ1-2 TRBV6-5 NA TGTGCCAGCAGTTACTGGCGGGGGGGTACTAACTATGGCTACACCTTC CASSYWRGGTNYGYTF
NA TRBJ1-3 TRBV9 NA TGTGCCAGCAGCGTAGACCGTGGCAGCGTTGGCACCATATATTTT CASSVDRGSVGTIYF
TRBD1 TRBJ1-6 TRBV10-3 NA TGTGCCATCAGTCCAAGACAGGGGACTATTTCGGATTCACCCCTCCACTTT CAISPRQGTISDSPLHF
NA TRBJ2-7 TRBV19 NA TGTGCCAGTACGAATAGAGGGACCTACGAGCAGTACTTC CASTNRGTYEQYF
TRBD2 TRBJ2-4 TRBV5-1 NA TGCGCCAGCAGCTTGGGAAGGCGGGGGAGGGACATTCAGTACTTC CASSLGRRGRDIQYF
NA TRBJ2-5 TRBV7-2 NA TGTGCCAGCAGCTTAGATTTCGGGAGTGGTGAGACCCAGTACTTC CASSLDFGSGETQYF